Given below is one TCR beta chain in context. What it binds is not known. With 5 bases removed from V and 2 bases from J, the gap between germline ends came to 9 bases. Germline loops: CDR1 SGHNT, CDR2 YENEEA. The CDR3 spans 14 residues. Receiving focal radiation plus CTLA-4 blockade with ipilimumab were patients who had chemo-refractory metastatic non-small-cell lung cancer. Profiled with immunoSEQ multiplex PCR; TCRdb holds only in-frame clones, not every one. The sample records over 80,000 clones, roughly 80% being singletons. The data were obtained in a study of radiotherapy plus CTLA-4 blockade in lung cancer. Study summary: Objective responses emerged in over 15% of patients, and around 29% attained disease control.

General observations from the study: Expansion of tumor-derived TCR clones was observed in blood after radiotherapy plus ipilimumab. Early shifts in blood T cell clones, with interferon-beta, reportedly predicted response best.

The sequencing here drew on peripheral blood, taken from a patient treated with radiotherapy plus ipilimumab. The source of this sequence is a human donor with non-small cell lung cancer who had stable disease on radiotherapy plus ipilimumab. The chain links TRBV11-3 to TRBJ2-2; no clear D gene. This CDR3 is CASSPARNTGELFF. CDR3 sequence (DNA): TGTGCCAGCAGCCCCGCGAGAAACACCGGGGAGCTGTTTTTT. Filled out from reference TRBV11-3 and TRBJ2-2, the complete variable domain reads EAGVVQSPRYKIIEKKQPVAFWCNPISGHNTLYWYLQNLGQGPELLIRYENEEAVDDSQLPKDRFSAERLKGVDSTLKIQPAELGDSAVYLCASSPARNTGELFFGEGSRLTVL.